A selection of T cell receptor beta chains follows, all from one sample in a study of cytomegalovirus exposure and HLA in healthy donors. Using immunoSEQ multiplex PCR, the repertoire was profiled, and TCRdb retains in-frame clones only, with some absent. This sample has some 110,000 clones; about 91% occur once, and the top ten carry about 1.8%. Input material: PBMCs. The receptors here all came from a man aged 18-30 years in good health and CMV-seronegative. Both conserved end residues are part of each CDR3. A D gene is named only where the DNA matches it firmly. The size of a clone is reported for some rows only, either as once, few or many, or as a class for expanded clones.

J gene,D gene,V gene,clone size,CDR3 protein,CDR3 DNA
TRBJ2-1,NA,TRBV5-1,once,CASSLGRRSSYNEQFF,TGCGCCAGCAGCTTGGGACGGAGAAGCTCCTACAATGAGCAGTTCTTC
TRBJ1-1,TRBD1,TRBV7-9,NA,CASRQAEGAGGEAFF,TGTGCCAGCAGGCAGGCTGAGGGGGCCGGAGGTGAAGCTTTCTTT
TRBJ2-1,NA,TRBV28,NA,CASSWFDRSNEQFF,TGTGCCAGCAGTTGGTTTGACAGATCCAATGAGCAGTTCTTC
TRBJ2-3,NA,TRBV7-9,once,CASSLSDRQFTDTQYF,TGTGCCAGCAGCCTTAGCGACAGGCAGTTCACAGATACGCAGTATTTT
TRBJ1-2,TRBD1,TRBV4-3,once,CASSQDSGTGGPYGYTF,TGCGCCAGCAGCCAAGATTCGGGGACAGGGGGCCCCTATGGCTACACCTTC
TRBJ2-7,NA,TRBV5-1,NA,CASREASYEQYF,TGCGCCAGCAGAGAAGCAAGCTACGAGCAGTACTTC
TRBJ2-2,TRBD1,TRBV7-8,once,CASSRISGTGGGTGELFF,TGTGCCAGCAGCCGAATCTCCGGGACAGGGGGAGGCACCGGGGAGCTGTTTTTT
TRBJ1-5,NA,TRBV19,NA,CASSNGPMGGQPQHF,TGTGCCAGTAGTAATGGACCGATGGGGGGTCAGCCCCAGCATTTT
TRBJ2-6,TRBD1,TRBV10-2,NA,CASSEPQGQGLSGANVLTF,TGCGCCAGCAGTGAGCCCCAGGGACAGGGTCTATCTGGGGCCAACGTCCTGACTTTC
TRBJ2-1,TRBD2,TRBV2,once,CASSPGGLAGGNEQFF,TGTGCCAGCAGTCCAGGGGGACTAGCGGGGGGTAATGAGCAGTTCTTC
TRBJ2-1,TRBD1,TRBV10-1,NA,CASSELGQGADEQFF,TGCGCCAGCAGTGAGTTAGGACAGGGGGCAGATGAGCAGTTCTTC
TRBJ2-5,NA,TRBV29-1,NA,CSVQSPGRETQYF,TGCAGCGTCCAGAGCCCAGGGCGAGAGACCCAGTACTTC
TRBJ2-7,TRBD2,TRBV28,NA,CASSLKYRDLAGLYEQYF,TGTGCCAGCAGTTTAAAATATAGGGACCTAGCGGGGTTATACGAGCAGTACTTC
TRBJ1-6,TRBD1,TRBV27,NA,CASSLRDREGSPLHF,TGTGCCAGCAGTTTACGGGACAGGGAGGGTTCACCCCTCCACTTT
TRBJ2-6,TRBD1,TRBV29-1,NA,CSVELGQDSGANVLTF,TGCAGCGTTGAATTGGGACAGGACTCTGGGGCCAACGTCCTGACTTTC
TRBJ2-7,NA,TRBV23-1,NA,CASSQSQEGGAFEQYF,TGCGCCAGCAGTCAATCTCAAGAAGGGGGGGCTTTCGAGCAGTACTTC
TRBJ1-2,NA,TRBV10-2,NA,CASLGLGQPIGAKYGYTF,TGCGCCAGCTTAGGGTTAGGACAACCCATAGGGGCGAAGTATGGCTACACCTTC
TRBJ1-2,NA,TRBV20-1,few,CSASMGLGYTF,TGCAGTGCTAGTATGGGCCTTGGCTACACCTTC
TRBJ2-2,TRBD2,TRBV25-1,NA,CASSELSGRASTGELFF,TGTGCCAGCAGTGAATTAAGTGGGAGGGCCTCGACCGGGGAGCTGTTTTTT
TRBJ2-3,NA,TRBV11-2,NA,CASSSAAPGDTQYF,TGTGCCAGCAGCTCCGCAGCGCCGGGGGATACGCAGTATTTT
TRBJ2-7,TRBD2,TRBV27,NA,CASSLAGVNEQYF,TGTGCCAGCAGTTTGGCGGGAGTCAACGAGCAGTACTTC
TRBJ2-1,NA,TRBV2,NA,CASSTGVIENEQFF,TGTGCCAGCAGTACGGGGGTAATTGAAAATGAGCAGTTCTTC
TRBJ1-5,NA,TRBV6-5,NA,CASSLKGQWNQPQHF,TGTGCCAGCAGTTTAAAGGGACAATGGAATCAGCCCCAGCATTTT
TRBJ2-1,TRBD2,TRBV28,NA,CASSRRGLAGANNYYNEQFF,TGTGCCAGCAGTAGGCGGGGACTAGCGGGAGCTAATAACTACTACAATGAGCAGTTCTTC
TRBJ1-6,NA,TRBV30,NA,CAWSVRGLDSPLHF,TGTGCCTGGAGTGTAAGGGGTTTGGATTCACCCCTCCACTTT
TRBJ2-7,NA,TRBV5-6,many,CASSLEISQYEQYF,TGTGCCAGCAGCTTGGAGATCAGTCAATACGAGCAGTACTTC
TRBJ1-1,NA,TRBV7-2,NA,CASSWTANTEAFF,TGTGCCAGCAGCTGGACAGCGAACACTGAAGCTTTCTTT
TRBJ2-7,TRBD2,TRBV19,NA,CASSISGLAGGPHEQYF,TGTGCCAGTAGTATATCGGGGCTAGCGGGAGGGCCACACGAGCAGTACTTC
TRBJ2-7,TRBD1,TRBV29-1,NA,CSVVPGQGSYEQYF,TGCAGCGTTGTCCCGGGACAGGGATCCTACGAGCAGTACTTC
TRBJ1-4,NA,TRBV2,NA,CASRGQTTNEKLFF,TGTGCCAGCAGAGGACAGACAACTAATGAAAAACTGTTTTTT
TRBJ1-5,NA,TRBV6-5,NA,CATGFNQPQHF,TGTGCCACAGGGTTCAATCAGCCCCAGCATTTT
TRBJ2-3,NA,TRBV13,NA,CASRRAGPDTQYF,TGTGCCAGCAGACGAGCGGGTCCAGATACGCAGTATTTT
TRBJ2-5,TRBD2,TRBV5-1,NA,CASSLSSSGRETQYF,TGCGCCAGCAGCTTAAGTAGTAGCGGGAGAGAGACCCAGTACTTC
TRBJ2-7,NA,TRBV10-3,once,CAAKKGDSTAEQYF,TGTGCCGCCAAAAAAGGGGACTCCACAGCCGAGCAGTACTTC
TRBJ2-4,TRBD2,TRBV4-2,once,CASSQSYGTSGVDIQYF,TGTGCCAGCAGCCAATCCTACGGAACTAGCGGGGTTGACATTCAGTACTTC
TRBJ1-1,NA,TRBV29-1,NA,CSALTEDERGTEAFF,TGCAGCGCCCTCACCGAAGATGAAAGAGGCACTGAAGCTTTCTTT
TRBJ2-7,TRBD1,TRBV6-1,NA,CASGLDRGTYEQYF,TGTGCCAGCGGTCTGGACAGGGGAACCTACGAGCAGTACTTC
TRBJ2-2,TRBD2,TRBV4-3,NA,CASSQLAGGPGGELFF,TGCGCCAGCAGCCAGCTAGCGGGGGGGCCGGGCGGGGAGCTGTTTTTT
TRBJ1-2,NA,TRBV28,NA,CASWSVYGYTF,TGTGCCAGTTGGTCAGTCTATGGCTACACCTTC
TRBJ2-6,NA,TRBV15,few,CATSRDGEYSGANVLTF,TGTGCCACCAGCAGAGATGGGGAGTACTCTGGGGCCAACGTCCTGACTTTC
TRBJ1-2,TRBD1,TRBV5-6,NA,CASSLRGTVRGSYGYTF,TGTGCCAGCAGCTTGCGCGGGACAGTAAGAGGCTCCTATGGCTACACCTTC
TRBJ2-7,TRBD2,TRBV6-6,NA,CASRSSTSGVSYEQYF,TGTGCCAGCAGATCGTCCACTAGCGGGGTATCCTACGAGCAGTACTTC
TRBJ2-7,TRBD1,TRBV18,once,CASSPTGQGSYEQYF,TGTGCCAGCTCACCAACCGGACAGGGTTCCTACGAGCAGTACTTC
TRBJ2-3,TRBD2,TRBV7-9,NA,CASSLAGTSGGDTQYF,TGTGCCAGCAGCTTAGCCGGGACTAGCGGAGGGGATACGCAGTATTTT
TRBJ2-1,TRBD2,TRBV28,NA,CASTILEGSGRYNEQFF,TGTGCCAGCACCATCTTGGAGGGTAGCGGGAGATACAATGAGCAGTTCTTC
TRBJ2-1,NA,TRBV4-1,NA,CASSQPGQGGNEQFF,TGCGCCAGCAGCCAACCGGGTCAGGGGGGAAATGAGCAGTTCTTC
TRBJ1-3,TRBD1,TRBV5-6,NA,CASSPTGDPSGNTIYF,TGTGCCAGCAGCCCGACAGGGGACCCCTCTGGAAACACCATATATTTT